This TCR beta chain emerged from a study of shared clonotypes between healthy human individuals. For the study at large: The composition of the donors was a couple of women and three men aged 18 to 49.

Study conclusions and caveats: Against clonotypes common to all four donors, non-shared ones had lower generation probabilities. Clonotype sharing among donors, it was expected, would be affected by sequencing depth.

This clone appeared a single time. Its antigen remains unknown. TCRdb's copy holds only in-frame clones and misses some; the assay was immunoSEQ multiplex PCR. The sample includes over 2 million clones, 85% to 95% of them seen just once. Input material: naive CD4+ T cells sorted from blood. Described subset: CD45RA+ positively selected. This clonotype was obtained from a man aged 18 to 29 in good health.

CDR3 protein: CASSGGLAGGIQETQYF. The CDR3 DNA follows: TGTGCCAGCAGCGGCGGACTAGCGGGGGGGATCCAAGAGACCCAGTACTTC. The chain employs TRBV9 and TRBJ2-5; 15 bases match TRBD2. Germline CDR1 and CDR2: SGDLS and YYNGEE. The V segment lost 3 bases and the J segment 1 base; nucleotides outside the gene matches: 4. The CDR3 runs to 17 residues.